The present TCR beta chain was sequenced within a study of early stage breast cancer tumors. Study in general: Most invasive tumors, about 80% of the 16, were ER+/PR+/HER2-.

Only in-frame clones appear in the TCRdb table, and some are missing; sequencing was by immunoSEQ multiplex PCR. The repertoire holds about 34,000 clones, roughly four fifths seen once, with over 9.5% in the top ten. CDR1 MRHNA and CDR2 SNTAGT come from the germline V gene. V was trimmed by 4 bases and J by 4 bases, leaving 5 bases between them. The CDR3 runs to 12 residues. The sample holds a few counts of this clone. The clonotype originates from a person aged 25 to 40 with breast cancer. V is TRBV6-4 and J is TRBJ1-3, with unresolved D. The source material was breast tumor tissue. The CDR3 coding sequence is TGTGCCAGCAGTGGGTGGGGAAACACCATATATTTT. Translating it yields CASSGWGNTIYF.